Below are 27 T cell receptor beta chains sequenced from a single sample in a study of vaccination and CD4 T cells after COVID-19. Treatment in this sample: roughly ten-day PBMC culture with coronavirus spike peptide pools or control peptides (ViraFEST assay). An Oncomine TCR Beta short-read assay was used to sequence the DNA from cultured CD4+ T cells. MiXCR, applied by TCRdb to the PCR reads, yields one record per CDR3 protein. The sample lists more than 15,000 distinct CDR3 sequences, under 45% occurring once. These receptors' antigens are unknown. Specimen: CD4+ T cells from blood, cultured in vitro, collected before SARS-CoV-2 vaccination. The origin of the receptors is a human donor who had recovered from COVID-19.

The chain uses TRBV7-3 and TRBJ1-6; tentatively, D is TRBD1 (5 bases). The CDR3 extends over 15 amino acids. With 0 bases removed from V and 9 bases from J, the gap between germline ends came to 12 bases. Germline V gene sequence: CDR1 SGHTA, CDR2 FQGTGA. CDR3 loop: CASSLTGPGASPLHF. CDR3 nucleotides: TGTGCCAGCAGCTTAACAGGGCCTGGGGCTTCACCCCTCCACTTT.

This clonotype turned up a few times. The gene calls are TRBV7-9 and TRBJ2-1; possibly TRBD1 for D (5 bases). V gave up 5 bases and J gave up 4 bases, with 12 bases separating them. Germline V CDR1 and CDR2: SEHNR, FQNEAQ (reference sequence). The CDR3 loop spans 14 amino acids. The CDR3 DNA reads TGTGCCAGCAGCACCCAGACAGTTTACAATGAGCAGTTCTTC. Protein sequence: CASSTQTVYNEQFF.

The V call is TRBV29-1, the J call TRBJ2-1; 13 nucleotides match TRBD2. The germline CDR1 and CDR2 sequences are SQVTM and ANQGSEA. The CDR3 contains 13 residues. After removal of 8 bases from V and 6 bases from J, the junction contained 4 bases not matched to a gene. The CDR3 here is CSTRTSGGNEQFF. In DNA, the CDR3 is TGCAGCACGAGGACTAGCGGGGGCAATGAGCAGTTCTTC.

This clonotype was observed a handful of times. The chain links TRBV10-3 to TRBJ1-6, with 8 bases that match TRBD1. This CDR3 is built from 14 residues. With 4 bases clipped from V and 10 bases from J, the junction kept 6 bases outside the gene matches. Germline values: CDR1 ENHRY, CDR2 SYGVKD. This CDR3 is CAISADREGSPLHF. The DNA for the CDR3 is TGTGCCATCAGTGCGGACAGGGAAGGGTCACCCCTCCACTTT.

This chain joins TRBV19 and TRBJ1-6, with 7 bases matching TRBD1. This CDR3 region has 17 residues. CDR1 and CDR2 (germline): LNHDA, SQIVND (reference sequence). Trimming took 5 bases from V and 9 from J; bases not matched to a gene: 16. The CDR3 reads CASSASGLRGLGSPLHF. The CDR3 DNA follows: TGTGCCAGTAGTGCCTCCGGGTTGAGGGGGCTCGGTTCACCCCTCCACTTT.

The chain is built from TRBV7-2 and TRBJ2-3; TRBD2 might be the D (5 bases). Trimming took off 1 base at V and 3 bases at J, with 8 bases between the two ends. The germline V gene has CDR1 SGHTA and CDR2 FQGNSA. The CDR3 is 14 amino acids. Here the CDR3 DNA reads TGTGCCAGCAGCTTAGGTCCGGGGACAGATACGCAGTATTTT. It encodes CASSLGPGTDTQYF.

This clonotype turned up a few times. V usage is TRBV6-1 and J usage is TRBJ2-5; unclear D gene. Germline V lookup: CDR1 MNHNS, CDR2 SASEGT. The V and J ends lost 8 bases and 2 bases respectively, with 12 bases between them. The CDR3 sequence is 13 residues long. CDR3 sequence: CASALQSQETQYF. The CDR3 DNA sequence: TGTGCCAGCGCGCTTCAGTCTCAAGAGACCCAGTACTTC.

CDR3 sequence reads: CASSFSGRGSYEQYF. The CDR3 nucleotides are TGTGCCAGCAGCTTTAGCGGGAGGGGCTCCTACGAGCAGTACTTC. V usage is TRBV7-9 and J usage is TRBJ2-7, with 11 bases that match TRBD2. The V gene's germline CDR1 is SEHNR and CDR2 FQNEAQ (reference sequence). The length of the CDR3 is 15 residues. After removal of 3 bases from V and 0 bases from J, the junction contained 1 base not matched to a gene.

This clonotype was counted a few times. The gene calls are TRBV6-1 and TRBJ2-7; D uncertain. The ends were cut back, 1 base at V and 3 bases at J, with 10 bases in the middle. There are 14 residues in the CDR3. The V gene's germline CDR1 is MNHNS and CDR2 SASEGT. As DNA, the CDR3 is TGTGCCAGCAGTGAAGGGGTAGAAATCTACGAGCAGTACTTC. It codes for CASSEGVEIYEQYF.

The chain is built from TRBV7-2 and TRBJ1-3; D not resolved. V was shortened by 5 bases and J by 0 bases, with 11 bases between the two germline ends. The CDR3 loop spans 15 amino acids. Germline V CDR1 and CDR2: SGHTA, FQGNSA. CDR3 nucleotides: TGTGCCAGCAGCCCCAACCTGAACTCTGGAAACACCATATATTTT. It specifies CASSPNLNSGNTIYF. The whole variable domain, filled in from reference TRBV7-2 and TRBJ1-3, reads GAGVSQSPSNKVTEKGKDVELRCDPISGHTALYWYRQSLGQGLEFLIYFQGNSAPDKSGLPSDRFSAERTGGSVSTLTIQRTQQEDSAVYLCASSPNLNSGNTIYFGEGSWLTVV.

CDR3 in amino acids: CASSAGLAGTGELFF. The CDR3 bases are TGTGCCAGCAGTGCAGGACTAGCGGGCACCGGGGAGCTGTTTTTT. The chain combines TRBV2 with TRBJ2-2; TRBD2 aligns across 11 bases. CDR1 SNHLY and CDR2 FYNNEI come from the germline V gene. The CDR3 sequence is 15 residues long. J gave up 4 bases and V 4 bases, and 2 bases lay outside the gene matches.

V gene TRBV20-1 combines with J gene TRBJ2-7, with 12 bases that match TRBD1. Germline V gives CDR1 DFQATT, CDR2 SNEGSKA (reference sequence). V shed 3 bases and J 5 bases; nucleotides not matched to a gene: 5. There are 14 residues in the CDR3. CDR3 amino acids: CSARRDRGPNEQYF. DNA of the CDR3: TGCAGTGCTAGGAGGGACAGGGGGCCCAACGAGCAGTACTTC.

The rearrangement uses TRBV19 and TRBJ2-1, with 9 bases fitting TRBD1. This CDR3 comprises 15 residues. Germline V gives CDR1 LNHDA, CDR2 SQIVND (reference sequence). Trimming at V came to 4 bases and at J to 8 bases, leaving 9 bases not matched to a gene. The CDR3 protein is CASSTSGQGDYEQFF. The CDR3 DNA reads as TGTGCCAGTAGTACATCGGGACAGGGTGACTATGAGCAGTTCTTC.

The chain couples TRBV5-1 to TRBJ2-4; no clear D. The CDR3 contains 14 residues. The germline V gene has CDR1 SGHRS and CDR2 YFSETQ. V was shortened by 5 bases and J by 3 bases, with 12 bases between the two germline ends. The CDR3 coding sequence is TGCGCCAGCAGGCCGGTGTCTGTCAAAAACATTCAGTACTTC. Amino acids: CASRPVSVKNIQYF.

V usage is TRBV12-1 and J usage is TRBJ2-7; TRBD1 is the table's D call, not checked against the DNA. TRBV12-1 is a documented pseudogene. CDR3 length: 14 amino acids. CDR3 nucleotide sequence: TGTGCCAGCAGCTTTAGACAGGGACCCTACGAGCAGTACTTC. As protein: CASSFRQGPYEQYF.

The V and J genes are TRBV19 and TRBJ2-7, with TRBD1 matching 8 bases. CDR1 LNHDA and CDR2 SQIVND come from the germline V gene (reference sequence). The CDR3 covers 14 residues. Germline trimming cut 5 bases from V and 3 bases from J; bases unmatched to any gene: 6. CDR3 DNA sequence: TGTGCCAGTAGTTTTAAGACAGGGGTCTACGAGCAGTACTTC. Protein sequence: CASSFKTGVYEQYF.

The V call is TRBV20-1, the J call TRBJ2-2; D is possibly TRBD2 (6 bases). There are 12 residues in the CDR3. V dropped 6 bases and J dropped 5 bases, with 10 bases sitting between them. Germline lookup yields CDR1 DFQATT and CDR2 SNEGSKA (reference sequence). DNA of the CDR3: TGCAGTGCCTTGGGGGGTACCGGGGAGCTGTTTTTT. This sequence encodes CSALGGTGELFF.

This clonotype was detected only a few times. The chain employs TRBV28 and TRBJ2-3, with D tentatively TRBD2 (5 bases). V was cut by 4 bases and J by 2 bases, with 22 bases left in between. The CDR3 runs to 18 residues. The V gene's germline CDR1 is MDHEN and CDR2 SYDVKM. The CDR3 loop is CASSSPFRLDRDTDTQYF. In DNA, the CDR3 is TGTGCCAGCAGTTCCCCCTTTAGGCTGGACCGGGACACAGATACGCAGTATTTT.

This clonotype has more than one count but fewer than ten. The chain uses TRBV7-6 and TRBJ1-3; possibly TRBD1 for D (6 bases). Trimming removed 5 bases from V and 2 bases from J, with 10 bases in between. The CDR3 is 14 residues long. Germline V CDR1 and CDR2: SGHVS, FNYEAQ. Written as DNA, the CDR3 is TGTGCCAGCAGCCTTGACAGGACTGGAAACACCATATATTTT. Residues: CASSLDRTGNTIYF.

J is TRBJ2-7 and V is TRBV2; 8 positions match TRBD1. J gave up 5 bases and V 6 bases, and 9 bases lay outside the gene matches. The CDR3 sequence is 14 residues long. Germline V gives CDR1 SNHLY, CDR2 FYNNEI. This chain's CDR3 is CASREDRVGDEQYF. The CDR3 DNA sequence: TGTGCCAGCAGGGAGGACAGGGTAGGCGACGAGCAGTACTTC. The full variable domain, in which reference TRBV2 and TRBJ2-7 provide the parts outside the CDR3, is EPEVTQTPSHQVTQMGQEVILRCVPISNHLYFYWYRQILGQKVEFLVSFYNNEISEKSEIFDDQFSVERPDGSNFTLKIRSTKLEDSAMYFCASREDRVGDEQYFGPGTRLTVT.

Judged by abundance, this clonotype is medium-sized (0.01 to 0.1%). The chain is built from TRBV20-1 and TRBJ2-5, with a weak D call TRBD2 (5 bases). The germline V gene encodes CDR1 DFQATT and CDR2 SNEGSKA (reference sequence). The CDR3 is made up of 15 amino acids. V lost 6 bases, J lost 0 bases, and 17 bases lay in between. The CDR3 DNA reads TGCAGTGCCCATATACCCGGGAACAACCAAGAGACCCAGTACTTC. This encodes CSAHIPGNNQETQYF.

V is TRBV7-3 and J is TRBJ2-5; 11 bases match TRBD1. Germline CDR1 and CDR2: SGHTA and FQGTGA. This CDR3 has 13 residues. The J segment lost 4 bases and the V segment lost 8 bases, leaving 3 bases of the junction unmatched. The CDR3, as DNA: TGTGCCAGCGGACAGGGGGCAGGAGAGACCCAGTACTTC. Encoded protein: CASGQGAGETQYF.

V is TRBV20-1 and J is TRBJ2-2, with a weak D call TRBD1 (5 bases). Germline V lookup: CDR1 DFQATT, CDR2 SNEGSKA (reference sequence). V dropped 0 bases and J dropped 7 bases, with 12 bases sitting between them. The CDR3 length is 14 residues. The CDR3 loop is CSAREGRSIGELFF. For the CDR3, the DNA is TGCAGTGCTAGAGAGGGGCGTAGCATCGGGGAGCTGTTTTTT.

This clonotype showed up just once. The rearrangement joins TRBV6-5 to TRBJ2-7; a possible D gene is TRBD2 (6 bases). This CDR3 has 16 residues. Germline V lookup: CDR1 MNHEY, CDR2 SVGAGI. V was clipped by 0 bases and J by 7 bases, with 19 bases between them. The DNA for the CDR3 is TGTGCCAGCAGTTACTCCGGGGGACCTACTGGGAGGGAGCAGTACTTC. Protein sequence: CASSYSGGPTGREQYF.

The chain is built from TRBV7-9 and TRBJ2-7; no clear D. V shed 3 bases and J shed 8 bases, with 11 bases lying between them. This CDR3 is 12 amino acids long. Germline CDR1 is SEHNR and CDR2 is FQNEAQ (reference sequence). DNA of the CDR3: TGTGCCAGCAGCTTTGATTCCGCCAAGCAGTACTTC. Its translation is CASSFDSAKQYF.

The chain uses TRBV20-1 and TRBJ2-5; D remains unclear. CDR3 size: 14 residues. CDR1 and CDR2 (germline): DFQATT, SNEGSKA (reference sequence). V was clipped by 5 bases and J by 2 bases, with 15 bases between them. The DNA of the CDR3 is TGCAGTGCTGATCACAGTGGGGTTCAAGAGACCCAGTACTTC. Protein sequence: CSADHSGVQETQYF.

The chain is built from TRBV7-2 and TRBJ2-1; no reliable D call. The CDR3 has 15 amino acids. V was shortened by 4 bases and J by 1 base, with 11 bases between the two germline ends. CDR1 and CDR2 (germline): SGHTA, FQGNSA. CDR3 loop: CASSSKRGSYNEQFF. The CDR3 DNA is TGTGCCAGCAGCTCGAAGCGTGGGTCCTACAATGAGCAGTTCTTC. The whole variable domain, remainder taken from reference TRBV7-2 and TRBJ2-1, is GAGVSQSPSNKVTEKGKDVELRCDPISGHTALYWYRQSLGQGLEFLIYFQGNSAPDKSGLPSDRFSAERTGGSVSTLTIQRTQQEDSAVYLCASSSKRGSYNEQFFGPGTRLTVL.